This TCR beta chain was sequenced for a study of graft-versus-host responses after intestinal transplantation (dated by TCRdb to the early 2020s). Broadly, across the study: The transplants that recipients received were multivisceral, liver-intestinal, or isolated intestinal. The cohort enrolled about 23 intestinal transplant recipients, one of whom was a retransplant, and a few patients without pretransplant specimens were excluded. A peak of at least 4% donor T cells among recipient peripheral blood mononuclear cells was the definition used for donor T cell macrochimerism. To identify alloreactive clones, pre-transplant mixed lymphocyte reaction products were sequenced and then compared with unstimulated pre-transplant donor and recipient T cells. Anti-thymocyte globulin induction was given to all recipients, followed by maintenance tacrolimus and steroids for roughly 3 years. Rather than going through the commercial service, samples from three later patients were sequenced in-house on an Illumina MiSeq and processed with MiXCR. Graft-versus-host and host-versus-graft alloreactive T cell clones were tracked in the graft, circulation and bone marrow after intestinal transplantation using bulk TCR-beta CDR3 sequencing. The study at large found these results: GvH clones turned up in recipient bone marrow, with some appearing earlier in ileal mucosa or blood, a pattern consistent with an intestinal mucosal origin. The conclusions were limited by the relatively low number and heterogeneity of the intestinal transplant patients. Early after transplant, peak levels of circulating GvH clones were found to be associated with declines in HvG clones. Patients with donor T cell macrochimerism had high GvH to HvG T cell clonal ratios in their allografts.

Remarks on this clone: The specificity of this receptor is unknown. Base qualities are not at hand, and no much larger clone is one base apart.

After transplant, bone marrow was aspirated from the posterior iliac crest or from another site selected by the physician. The library was produced with the immunoSEQ multiplex PCR assay. High-throughput TCR-beta CDR3 sequencing of genomic DNA from most patients was performed by Adaptive Biotechnologies. In the authors' own workflow: Adaptive's ImmunoSEQ software supplied the TCR sequencing data for under 20 patients, while MiXCR and VDJtools were used to process a few other patients. CDR3 nucleotide sequences shared by donor and recipient were removed because the origin of these sequences could not be assigned. To be classed as alloreactive, a clone needed at least 2-fold expansion over unstimulated cells and a minimum CFSE-low frequency of 0.002% (template counts) or 0.001% (read counts). A clone was considered mappable if detected in the sequenced pre-transplant spleen, lymph node, or MLR CFSE-low populations of the donor or recipient. The cumulative frequency of alloreactive clones was calculated as a percentage of all sequences, weighted by copy number. TCRdb obtained this table from immuneACCESS and retained in-frame rearrangements with V and J assigned. These tables miss some clones; where compared with another copy, unresolved V genes account for less than half of the shortfall, and the remainder is unexplained. V and J calls plus clone size are reproduced from that table; the DNA served to infer D and trimming. Counted in this sample were tens of thousands of clones; roughly 92% of them appeared once. Jointly, the top ten make up about 6.7% of the sample.

Relative to germline, V is 4 bases shorter and J is 4 bases shorter, with 12 bases between their ends. Spanning cysteine to phenylalanine, the CDR3 consists of 13 amino acids. Only the CDR3 part of the read is kept: 39 bases, read in frame from the first base. Via the germline V gene, CDR1 is SGHRS and CDR2 YFSETQ. Sample: bone marrow, taken roughly 110 weeks after intestinal transplantation. The receptor chain draws on TRBV5-1 and TRBJ2-7; the D gene is possibly TRBD2, with 5 bases matching. The receptor was derived from a human patient who received an intestinal transplant, so some T cells may come from the graft donor. In nucleotide form, the sequence is TGCGCCAGCAGCCCGGAGGTGGGGTACGAGCAGTACTTC. Its translation reads: CASSPEVGYEQYF.